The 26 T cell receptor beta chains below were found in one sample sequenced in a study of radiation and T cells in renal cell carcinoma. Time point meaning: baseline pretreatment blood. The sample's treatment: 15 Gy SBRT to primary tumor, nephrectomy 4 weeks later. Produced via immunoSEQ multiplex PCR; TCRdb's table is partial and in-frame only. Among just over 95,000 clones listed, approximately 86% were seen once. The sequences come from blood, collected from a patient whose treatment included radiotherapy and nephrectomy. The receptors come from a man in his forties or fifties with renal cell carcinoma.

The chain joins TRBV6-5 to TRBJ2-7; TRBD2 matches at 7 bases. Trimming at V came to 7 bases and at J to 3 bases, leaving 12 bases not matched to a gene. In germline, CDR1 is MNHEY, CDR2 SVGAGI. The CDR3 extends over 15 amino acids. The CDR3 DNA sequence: TGTGCCAGCAATAACCCCACCAGCGGGGTCTACGAGCAGTACTTC. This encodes CASNNPTSGVYEQYF.

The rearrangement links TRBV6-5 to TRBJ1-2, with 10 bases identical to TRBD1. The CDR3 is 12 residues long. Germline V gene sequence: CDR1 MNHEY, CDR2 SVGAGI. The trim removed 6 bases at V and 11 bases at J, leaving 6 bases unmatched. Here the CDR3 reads CASRGQGSGYTF. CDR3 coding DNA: TGTGCCAGCAGGGGACAGGGGAGTGGGTACACCTTC.

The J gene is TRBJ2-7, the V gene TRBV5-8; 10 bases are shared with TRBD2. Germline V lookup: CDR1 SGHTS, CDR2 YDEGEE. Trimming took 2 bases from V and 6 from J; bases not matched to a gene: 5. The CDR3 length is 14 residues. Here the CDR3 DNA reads TGTGCCAGCAGCTTAGCGGGAGGGCCCGGCGAGCAGTACTTC. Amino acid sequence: CASSLAGGPGEQYF.

CDR3 bases: TGTGCCAGCAGCGCCTCGACTAGCGGGAGCTATGAGCAGTTCTTC. Amino acid sequence: CASSASTSGSYEQFF. The chain recombines TRBV9 with TRBJ2-1; 12 positions agree with TRBD2. V trimming: 3 bases; J trimming: 8 bases; junction bases outside the gene matches: 6. The germline V gene has CDR1 SGDLS and CDR2 YYNGEE. The CDR3 has 15 amino acids. The entire variable domain, with the rest obtained from reference TRBV9 and TRBJ2-1, is as follows: DSGVTQTPKHLITATGQRVTLRCSPRSGDLSVYWYQQSLDQGLQFLIQYYNGEERAKGNILERFSAQQFPDLHSELNLSSLELGDSALYFCASSASTSGSYEQFFGPGTRLTVL.

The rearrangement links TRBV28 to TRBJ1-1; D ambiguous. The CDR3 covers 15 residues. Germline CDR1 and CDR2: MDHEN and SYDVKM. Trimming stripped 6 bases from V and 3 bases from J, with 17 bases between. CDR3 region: CASSSHIGVDTEAFF. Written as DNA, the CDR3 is TGTGCCAGCAGCTCACACATCGGCGTAGACACTGAAGCTTTCTTT. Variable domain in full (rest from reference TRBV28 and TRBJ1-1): DVKVTQSSRYLVKRTGEKVFLECVQDMDHENMFWYRQDPGLGLRLIYFSYDVKMKEKGDIPEGYSVSREKKERFSLILESASTNQTSMYLCASSSHIGVDTEAFFGQGTRLTVV.

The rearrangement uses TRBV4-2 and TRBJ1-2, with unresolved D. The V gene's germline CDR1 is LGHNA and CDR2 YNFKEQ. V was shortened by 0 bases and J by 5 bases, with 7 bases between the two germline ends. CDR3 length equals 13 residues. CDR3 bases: TGTGCCAGCAGCCAAGAGCTTGGGTATGGCTACACCTTC. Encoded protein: CASSQELGYGYTF.

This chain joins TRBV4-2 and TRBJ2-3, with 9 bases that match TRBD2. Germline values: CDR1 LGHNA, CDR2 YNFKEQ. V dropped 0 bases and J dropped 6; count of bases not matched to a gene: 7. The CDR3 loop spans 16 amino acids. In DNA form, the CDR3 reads TGTGCCAGCAGCCAAGAGGCCGAGCGGGAGGCGGATACGCAGTATTTT. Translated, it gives CASSQEAEREADTQYF.

DNA of the CDR3: TGTGCCAGTAGTCTCCAGCGGACAGATACGCAGTATTTT. This translates into CASSLQRTDTQYF. This chain joins TRBV19 and TRBJ2-3; tentatively, D is TRBD2 (5 bases). The V end was cut by 5 bases, the J end by 3 bases, with 9 bases between. The CDR3 extends over 13 amino acids. Per the germline V gene, CDR1 is LNHDA and CDR2 is SQIVND (reference sequence). The full variable domain, in which reference TRBV19 and TRBJ2-3 provide the parts outside the CDR3, is DGGITQSPKYLFRKEGQNVTLSCEQNLNHDAMYWYRQDPGQGLRLIYYSQIVNDFQKGDIAEGYSVSREKKESFPLTVTSAQKNPTAFYLCASSLQRTDTQYFGPGTRLTVL.

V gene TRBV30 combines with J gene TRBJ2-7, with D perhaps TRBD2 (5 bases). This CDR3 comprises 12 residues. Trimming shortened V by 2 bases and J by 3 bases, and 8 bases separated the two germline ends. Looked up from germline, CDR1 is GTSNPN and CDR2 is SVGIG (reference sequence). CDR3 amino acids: CAWSRSGYEQYF. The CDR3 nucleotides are TGTGCCTGGAGTAGAAGCGGCTACGAGCAGTACTTC. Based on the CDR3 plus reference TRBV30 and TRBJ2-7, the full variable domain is SQTIHQWPATLVQPVGSPLSLECTVEGTSNPNLYWYRQAAGRGLQLLFYSVGIGQISSEVPQNLSASRPQDRQFILSSKKLLLSDSGFYLCAWSRSGYEQYFGPGTRLTVT.

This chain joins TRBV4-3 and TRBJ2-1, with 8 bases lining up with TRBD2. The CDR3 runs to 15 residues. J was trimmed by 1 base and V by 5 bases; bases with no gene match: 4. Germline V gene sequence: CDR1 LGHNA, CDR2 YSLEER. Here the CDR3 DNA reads TGCGCCAGCAGCTACCGGGGGGGTTCCTACAATGAGCAGTTCTTC. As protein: CASSYRGGSYNEQFF.

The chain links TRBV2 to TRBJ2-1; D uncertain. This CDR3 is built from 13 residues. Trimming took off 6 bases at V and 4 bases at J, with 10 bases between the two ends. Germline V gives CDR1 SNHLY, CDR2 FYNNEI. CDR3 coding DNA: TGTGCCAGCAGGAGGACCGAGTACAATGAGCAGTTCTTC. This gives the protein CASRRTEYNEQFF.

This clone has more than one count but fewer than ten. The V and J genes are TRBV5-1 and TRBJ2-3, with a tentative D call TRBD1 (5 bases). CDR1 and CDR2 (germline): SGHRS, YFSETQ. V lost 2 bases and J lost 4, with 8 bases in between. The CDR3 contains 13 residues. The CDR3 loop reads CASSLGAADTQYF. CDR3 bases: TGCGCCAGCAGCTTAGGGGCAGCAGATACGCAGTATTTT. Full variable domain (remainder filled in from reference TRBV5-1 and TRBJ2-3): KAGVTQTPRYLIKTRGQQVTLSCSPISGHRSVSWYQQTPGQGLQFLFEYFSETQRNKGNFPGRFSGRQFSNSRSEMNVSTLELGDSALYLCASSLGAADTQYFGPGTRLTVL.

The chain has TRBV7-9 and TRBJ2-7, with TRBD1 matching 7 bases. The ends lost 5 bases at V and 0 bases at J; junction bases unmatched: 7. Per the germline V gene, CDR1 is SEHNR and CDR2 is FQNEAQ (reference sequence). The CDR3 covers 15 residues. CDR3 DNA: TGTGCCAGCAGCGCTCCGGGACAGCCCTCCTACGAGCAGTACTTC. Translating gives CASSAPGQPSYEQYF.

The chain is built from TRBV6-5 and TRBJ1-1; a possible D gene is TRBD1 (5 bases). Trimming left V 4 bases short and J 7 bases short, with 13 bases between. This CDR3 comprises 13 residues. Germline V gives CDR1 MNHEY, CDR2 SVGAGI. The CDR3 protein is CASSLLGVREAFF. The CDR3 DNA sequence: TGTGCCAGCAGTTTATTGGGGGTCCGTGAAGCTTTCTTT.

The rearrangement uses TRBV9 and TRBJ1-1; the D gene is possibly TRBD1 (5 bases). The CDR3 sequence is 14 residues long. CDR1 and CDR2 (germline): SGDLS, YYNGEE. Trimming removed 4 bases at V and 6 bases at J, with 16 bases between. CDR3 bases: TGTGCCAGCAGCCCGAGACAGTTAGGCGCTGAAGCTTTCTTT. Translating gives CASSPRQLGAEAFF. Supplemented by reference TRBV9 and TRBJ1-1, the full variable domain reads DSGVTQTPKHLITATGQRVTLRCSPRSGDLSVYWYQQSLDQGLQFLIQYYNGEERAKGNILERFSAQQFPDLHSELNLSSLELGDSALYFCASSPRQLGAEAFFGQGTRLTVV.

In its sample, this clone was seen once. DNA of the CDR3: TGTGCCAGCAGTTACGGGTACCTAACCTCGGAAGCTTTCTTT. This gives the protein CASSYGYLTSEAFF. The rearrangement links TRBV6-5 to TRBJ1-1, with D unresolved. Germline V gene data show CDR1 as MNHEY and CDR2 as SVGAGI. This CDR3 has 14 residues. V dropped 2 bases and J dropped 8 bases, with 15 bases sitting between them.

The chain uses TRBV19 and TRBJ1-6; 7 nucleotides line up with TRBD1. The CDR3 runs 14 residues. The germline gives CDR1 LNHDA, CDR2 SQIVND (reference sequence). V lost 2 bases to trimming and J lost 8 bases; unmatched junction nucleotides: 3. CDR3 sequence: CASSITGADSPLHF. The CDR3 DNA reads TGTGCCAGTAGTATAACAGGGGCAGATTCACCCCTCCACTTT. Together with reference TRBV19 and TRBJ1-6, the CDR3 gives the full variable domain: DGGITQSPKYLFRKEGQNVTLSCEQNLNHDAMYWYRQDPGQGLRLIYYSQIVNDFQKGDIAEGYSVSREKKESFPLTVTSAQKNPTAFYLCASSITGADSPLHFGNGTRLTVT.

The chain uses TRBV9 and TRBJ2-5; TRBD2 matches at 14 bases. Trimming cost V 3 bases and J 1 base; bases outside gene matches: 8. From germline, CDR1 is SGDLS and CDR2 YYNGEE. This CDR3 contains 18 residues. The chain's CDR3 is CASSATTSGGAAQETQYF. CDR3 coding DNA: TGTGCCAGCAGCGCTACGACTAGCGGGGGGGCGGCCCAAGAGACCCAGTACTTC. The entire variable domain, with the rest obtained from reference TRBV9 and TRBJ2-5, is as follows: DSGVTQTPKHLITATGQRVTLRCSPRSGDLSVYWYQQSLDQGLQFLIQYYNGEERAKGNILERFSAQQFPDLHSELNLSSLELGDSALYFCASSATTSGGAAQETQYFGPGTRLLVL.

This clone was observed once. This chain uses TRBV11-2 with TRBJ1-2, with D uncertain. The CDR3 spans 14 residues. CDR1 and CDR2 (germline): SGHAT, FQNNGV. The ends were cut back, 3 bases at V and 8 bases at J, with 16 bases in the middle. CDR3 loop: CASSFSLSPEGYTF. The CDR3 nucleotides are TGTGCCAGCAGCTTCTCTCTAAGCCCGGAAGGCTACACCTTC.

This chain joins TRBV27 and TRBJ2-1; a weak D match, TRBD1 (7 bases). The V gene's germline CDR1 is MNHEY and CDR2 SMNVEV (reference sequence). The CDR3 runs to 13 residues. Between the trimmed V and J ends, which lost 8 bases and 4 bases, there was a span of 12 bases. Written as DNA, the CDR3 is TGTGCCAGCTCCAGGGGGAGGTACAATGAGCAGTTCTTC. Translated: CASSRGRYNEQFF.

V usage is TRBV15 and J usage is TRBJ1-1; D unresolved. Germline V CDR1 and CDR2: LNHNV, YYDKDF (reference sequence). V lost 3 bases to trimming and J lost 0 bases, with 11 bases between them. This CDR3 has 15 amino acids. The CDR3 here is CATSSQKQMNTEAFF. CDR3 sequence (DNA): TGTGCCACCAGCAGCCAAAAACAGATGAACACTGAAGCTTTCTTT.

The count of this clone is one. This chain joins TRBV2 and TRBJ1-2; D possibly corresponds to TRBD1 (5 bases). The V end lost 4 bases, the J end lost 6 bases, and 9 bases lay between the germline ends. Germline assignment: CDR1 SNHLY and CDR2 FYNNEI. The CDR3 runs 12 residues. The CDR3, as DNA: TGTGCCAGCAGTGGTTCGGGGGATGGCTACACCTTC. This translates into CASSGSGDGYTF.

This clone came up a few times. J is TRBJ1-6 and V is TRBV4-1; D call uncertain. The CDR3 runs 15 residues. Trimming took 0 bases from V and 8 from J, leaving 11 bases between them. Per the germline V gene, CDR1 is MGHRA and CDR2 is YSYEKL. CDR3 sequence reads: CASSQDQASHSPLHF. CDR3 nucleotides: TGCGCCAGCAGCCAAGACCAGGCGAGCCATTCACCCCTCCACTTT.

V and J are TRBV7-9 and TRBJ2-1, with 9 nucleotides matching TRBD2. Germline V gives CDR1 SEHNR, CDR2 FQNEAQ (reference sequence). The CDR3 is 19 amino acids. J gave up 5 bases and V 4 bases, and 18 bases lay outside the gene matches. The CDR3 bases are TGTGCCAGCAGCTCAAATATACGGCGGACTAGCGAGTTACACAATGAGCAGTTCTTC. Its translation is CASSSNIRRTSELHNEQFF.

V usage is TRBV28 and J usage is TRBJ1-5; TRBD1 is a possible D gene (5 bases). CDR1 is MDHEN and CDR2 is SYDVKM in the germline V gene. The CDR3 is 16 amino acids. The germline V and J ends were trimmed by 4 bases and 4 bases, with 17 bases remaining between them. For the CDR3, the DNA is TGTGCCAGCAGTTCGACACCCATTGGGGGTAATCAGCCCCAGCATTTT. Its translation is CASSSTPIGGNQPQHF.

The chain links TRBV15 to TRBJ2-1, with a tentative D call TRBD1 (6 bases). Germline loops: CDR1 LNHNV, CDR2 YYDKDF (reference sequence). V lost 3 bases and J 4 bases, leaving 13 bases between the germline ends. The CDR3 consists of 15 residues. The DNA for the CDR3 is TGTGCCACCAGCAGGGACAGAGGGTCATACAATGAGCAGTTCTTC. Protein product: CATSRDRGSYNEQFF.